Shown below are 20 T cell receptor delta chains from a single sample sequenced in a study of γδ T cells in repeated Plasmodium falciparum infection. Flow sorting of PBMC yielded separate Vgamma9/Vdelta2+ and Vdelta2-negative gammadelta T cell populations for bulk repertoire analysis. TCRdb re-called clones from the multiplex PCR reads using CATT. The data hold about 48,000 delta-chain clones, with roughly 1.6% observed a single time. The sequencing input was gamma-delta T cells from blood. The receptor source for this set is a pool of human donors (malaria-infected and uninfected, not separated).

This clone has a count of ten or more. The rearrangement joins TRDV2 to TRDJ1; 8 nucleotides line up with TRDD3. Germline V CDR1 and CDR2: GEAIGNYY, EKD. The CDR3 extends over 15 amino acids. J lost 0 bases, V lost 3 bases, and 5 bases had no gene match. The CDR3 protein is CACDPLGGYTDKLIF. Here the CDR3 DNA reads TGTGCCTGTGACCCACTGGGGGGATACACCGATAAACTCATCTTT.

Comment on this clone: The protein TCRdb gives is from a much larger clone and does not agree with this DNA's translation at residue 17, likely a read error; the protein shown here comes from the DNA. Here the CDR3 DNA reads TGTGCTCTTGGGGAAACGATCCTACGGTCGATGAGGGGTATACTAAGGGTGACAGCACAACTCTTCTTT. Protein sequence: CALGETILRSMRGILRVTAQLFF. The gene calls are TRDV1 and TRDJ2; a weak D match, TRDD2 (6 bases). The V gene lost 2 bases and the J gene lost 3 bases, with 34 bases spanning the gap. CDR1 is TSWWSYY and CDR2 is QGS in the germline V gene. This CDR3 region has 23 residues.

Concerning this clone: A far more abundant clone sits one base away, making this likely a read error. The sample contains more than one DNA sequence encoding this CDR3. V gene TRDV1 combines with J gene TRDJ1; 7 nucleotides match TRDD3. The J gene is not listed in TCRdb, so it was assigned here from a DNA match to germline. The CDR3 loop spans 21 amino acids. CDR1 TSWWSYY and CDR2 QGS come from the germline V gene. V lost 4 bases, J lost 0 bases, and 23 bases stayed unmatched. Written as DNA, the CDR3 is TGTGCTCTTGGGGTCTCGCCTACTCTATCTTACTGGGGATTTTACACCGATAAACTCATCTTT. Its protein is CALGVSPTLSYWGFYTDKLIF.

A few counts support this clone. This likely traces to a read error, being one base from a far larger clone. Other DNA sequences within the sample encode an identical CDR3. The gene calls are TRDV2 and TRDJ1, with 10 bases that match TRDD3. TCRdb gives no J gene; it was assigned here by matching the DNA to germline. The CDR3 is 17 residues long. CDR1 and CDR2 from the germline V gene are GEAIGNYY and EKD. The ends lost 3 bases at V and 3 bases at J; junction bases unmatched: 12. CDR3: CACDRYWGIYSADKLIF. The DNA for the CDR3 is TGTGCCTGTGACCGGTACTGGGGGATCTATAGTGCCGATAAACTCATCTTT.

Notes on this clone: TCRdb lists the protein of a much larger clone for this DNA, which differs at residue 5, so this is likely a read error; the protein given here is translated from the DNA itself. The chain employs TRDV1 and TRDJ1; D is possibly TRDD3 (6 bases). TCRdb leaves out the J gene; it was filled in here by matching the DNA to germline. The ends were cut back, 4 bases at V and 6 bases at J, with 18 bases in the middle. Germline V gene sequence: CDR1 TSWWSYY, CDR2 QGS. This CDR3 has 15 residues. CDR3 region: CALGGAAGVPNKLIF. The CDR3 nucleotides read TGTGCTCTTGGGGGAGCGGCTGGGGTCCCGAATAAACTCATCTTT.

In its sample, this clone was seen a few times. The amino acid sequence in TCRdb belongs to a much larger clone and departs from this DNA's translation at residue 5, likely a sequencing read error; the sequence shown is translated from the DNA. J is TRDJ1 and V is TRDV1; TRDD2 matches 7 bases. Here the J gene came from matching the DNA to germline, since TCRdb omits it. The germline V gene encodes CDR1 TSWWSYY and CDR2 QGS. The length of the CDR3 is 19 residues. J was trimmed by 0 bases and V by 5 bases; bases with no gene match: 18. The CDR3: CALGRPLPFLRINTDKLIF. CDR3 DNA sequence: TGTGCTCTTGGGAGGCCACTACCTTTCCTACGGATCAACACCGATAAACTCATCTTT.

Of note for this clone: The protein TCRdb lists belongs to a much larger clone and differs from this DNA's translation at residue 4, which points to a read error; the protein shown is made from the DNA. This chain connects TRDV1 to TRDJ1, with D uncertain. The CDR3 has 17 amino acids. Germline CDR1 reads TSWWSYY; CDR2 reads QGS. Between the trimmed V and J ends, which lost 7 bases and 0 bases, there was a span of 21 bases. DNA of the CDR3: TGTGCTCTTGAGGGACCTAGCTTAGTGCCGTACACCGATAAACTCATCTTT. Translation gives CALEGPSLVPYTDKLIF.

Of note for this clone: TCRdb pairs this DNA with a much larger clone's protein that differs at residue 17, likely a read error; the protein shown was translated from the DNA. The J gene is TRDJ1, the V gene TRDV1; 12 nucleotides match TRDD3. CDR3 length equals 23 residues. Trimming cost V 3 bases and J 1 base; bases outside gene matches: 24. Looked up from germline, CDR1 is TSWWSYY and CDR2 is QGS. The CDR3 DNA reads TGTGCTCTTGGGGAGCCGGCTAAGAGCAGAATGAACTGGGGGATACCGTGCACCGATAAACTCATCTTT. Translated: CALGEPAKSRMNWGIPCTDKLIF.

This clone was observed at least ten times. At one of its ends the junction is not consistent with the germline gene, which may arise from a read error. Other DNA sequences of this sample code for an identical CDR3. The chain links TRDV1 to TRDJ1; D possibly corresponds to TRDD3 (5 bases). The CDR3 extends over 16 amino acids. Germline CDR1 and CDR2: TSWWSYY and QGS. The DNA for the CDR3 is TGTGCTCTTGGGGAGCTACGAGGGGAAGTCACCGATAAACTAATCTTT. This gives the protein CALGELRGEVTDKLIF.

As regards this clone: TCRdb records a much larger clone's protein for this DNA, with a difference at residue 12 that likely arises from a read error; the protein given is the translation of the DNA. The V gene is TRDV1, the J gene TRDJ1, with D possibly TRDD3 on 5 matching bases. Germline matching of the DNA provided the J gene here, since TCRdb leaves it blank. This CDR3 has 24 residues. Germline CDR1 TSWWSYY, CDR2 QGS. Trimming shortened V by 1 base and J by 5 bases, and 41 bases separated the two germline ends. The CDR3 DNA follows: TGTGCTCTTGGGGAACGTATGGGCCACATACGCGAGGTCTGTAATCCGAACGCGTCTGATAAACTCATCTTT. It codes for CALGERMGHIREVCNPNASDKLIF.

This clone has only a few counts. The TCRdb record carries a much larger clone's protein, which differs from this DNA's translation at residue 11; a read error is the likely cause, and the protein listed here is the DNA translation. This sequence joins TRDV1 and TRDJ1; 7 bases fit TRDD3. The CDR3 totals 16 residues. V was clipped by 3 bases and J by 10 bases; unmatched bases: 17. Germline-derived CDR1 and CDR2 are TSWWSYY and QGS. The CDR3 loop is CALGDPYPGGQVGLIF. The CDR3 region has the DNA TGTGCTCTTGGGGACCCATACCCTGGGGGCCAAGTTGGACTCATCTTT.

Note on this clone: A far larger clone lies a single base away; this is likely a read error. Other DNA sequences from this sample encode an identical CDR3 as well. The J gene is TRDJ1, the V gene TRDV1; 8 bases agree with TRDD3. The J gene comes from matching the DNA to germline here; TCRdb lacks it. With V trimmed by 0 bases and J by 0 bases, 21 bases remained unmatched. CDR3 length: 22 amino acids. Germline V gives CDR1 TSWWSYY, CDR2 QGS. The CDR3 nucleotides are TGTGCTCTTGGGGAACTGGCTTTCTACTGGGGACTGGGGGTCTCTAACACCGATAAACTCATCTTT. It encodes CALGELAFYWGLGVSNTDKLIF.

This clone was seen a handful of times. This sequence is one base from a far larger clone and is likely a read error. The identical CDR3 is also encoded by other nucleotide sequences in the sample. The chain links TRDV2 to TRDJ1; D is unclear. TCRdb carries no J gene annotation; the J gene was assigned here by matching the DNA with germline. The CDR3 spans 18 residues. The ends were cut back, 1 base at V and 0 bases at J, with 20 bases in the middle. Germline CDR1 reads GEAIGNYY; CDR2 reads EKD. The CDR3 DNA reads TGTGCCTGTGACACGAAGTATTACCAGCCGATGTACACCGATAAACTCATCTTT. This codes for CACDTKYYQPMYTDKLIF.

About this clone: The TCRdb protein, from a much larger clone, departs from this DNA's translation at residue 20, likely by read error; the protein shown derives from the DNA. No J gene was called, and the V gene is TRDV1; the table's TRDD3 call for D was not verified on the DNA. CDR1 TSWWSYY and CDR2 QGS come from the germline V gene. The CDR3 is 21 residues long. In DNA form, the CDR3 reads TGTGCTCTGGGCAAGGCCTTTCCTACGATTCTGCGTACTGGGAGCACCGATAAACTCACCTTT. Its translation is CALGKAFPTILRTGSTDKLTF.

In this sample, this clone turned up many times. The translation of this DNA and the TCRdb protein of a much larger clone differ at residue 9, probably owing to a read error; the protein shown here is translated from the DNA. J is TRDJ1 and V is TRDV1; no firm D call. As TCRdb names no J gene, one was assigned here on the basis of a DNA match to germline. Trimming shortened V by 0 bases and J by 2 bases, and 22 bases separated the two germline ends. Germline lookup yields CDR1 TSWWSYY and CDR2 QGS. The CDR3 contains 19 residues. The CDR3 sequence is CALGELESPRSFITDKLIF. The CDR3 nucleotides read TGTGCTCTTGGGGAACTAGAGTCGCCCCGGTCCTTTATTACCGATAAACTCATCTTT.

With respect to this clone: TCRdb lists the protein of a much larger clone for this DNA, which differs at residue 10, so this is likely a read error; the protein given here is translated from the DNA itself. The V call is TRDV1, the J call TRDJ1; 13 bases line up with TRDD3. Germline matching of the DNA provided the J gene here, since TCRdb leaves it blank. The CDR3 runs to 24 residues. In germline, CDR1 is TSWWSYY, CDR2 QGS. With 0 bases clipped from V and 10 bases from J, the junction kept 32 bases outside the gene matches. The CDR3: CALGELVPSHKLASTGGYALTLIF. For the CDR3, the DNA is TGTGCTCTTGGGGAACTAGTCCCTAGCCATAAGCTAGCATCGACTGGGGGATACGCTTTAACACTCATCTTT.

This clone occurred many times. The CDR3 reads CALGEPLGDSRTDKLIF. Written as DNA, the CDR3 is TGTGCTCTTGGGGAACCTTTGGGGGATAGCCGGACCGATAAACTCATCTTT. The rearrangement uses TRDV1 and TRDJ1, with 9 nucleotides matching TRDD3. Assignment of the J gene here rests on matching the DNA to germline, because TCRdb gives none. The CDR3 is 17 residues long. Germline V gives CDR1 TSWWSYY, CDR2 QGS. The ends lost 1 base at V and 2 bases at J; junction bases unmatched: 8.

About this clone: Translating this DNA gives a protein that differs at residue 7 from the TCRdb one, which belongs to a much larger clone; a read error is likely, and the protein shown is this translation. The J gene is TRDJ3, the V gene TRDV2; 10 bases are shared with TRDD3. Matching the DNA to germline supplied the J gene, which TCRdb does not give. CDR1 and CDR2 from the germline V gene are GEAIGNYY and EKD. The CDR3 loop spans 25 amino acids. J gave up 1 base and V 0 bases, and 23 bases lay outside the gene matches. CDR3 protein: CACDTGASDTYWGIRHSWDTRQMFF. CDR3 nucleotide sequence: TGTGCCTGTGACACCGGAGCTTCCGACACATACTGGGGGATCCGACATTCCTGGGACACCCGACAGATGTTTTTC.

This clone was detected only a few times. The protein that TCRdb holds for this DNA derives from a much larger clone and differs from the translated DNA at residue 3, which likely indicates a read error; the protein shown here is translated from the DNA. The V gene is TRDV1, the J gene TRDJ1; 7 bases are shared with TRDD3. TCRdb offers no J gene call, so here the DNA was matched to germline to obtain one. The CDR3 length is 24 residues. Germline assignment: CDR1 TSWWSYY and CDR2 QGS. CDR3 DNA sequence: TGTGCTTTTGGGGAACTCGAGTTTTACCTGTTCAGAGGTGGGATACACCACATCACCGATAAACTCATCTTT. It encodes CAFGELEFYLFRGGIHHITDKLIF.

This clone was recorded a few times. The chain joins TRDV1 to TRDJ1; a possible D gene is TRDD3 (6 bases). TCRdb supplies no J gene; here it was assigned by aligning the nucleotide sequence to germline. CDR3 size: 17 residues. Germline CDR1 reads TSWWSYY; CDR2 reads QGS. V lost 1 base and J lost 1, with 16 bases in between. CDR3 nucleotide sequence: TGTGCTCTTGGGGAACAGAAGGATACTTGGTCCACCGATAAACTCATCTTT. Amino acid sequence: CALGEQKDTWSTDKLIF.